The rows below give T cell receptor beta chains drawn from one sample of a study of T cells in Graves' hyperthyroidism and ophthalmopathy. TCRdb itself ran the multiplex PCR reads through MiXCR, one entry per CDR3 protein. Of about 720,000 distinct CDR3 sequences in the sample, about 17% were seen once. The sequenced sample consisted of blood. Every receptor here comes from a young man with Graves' hyperthyroidism. Each CDR3 is given with its conserved first and last residue. The order of the fields is D gene, clone size, V gene, J gene, CDR3 protein, CDR3 DNA. A D gene is named only where the DNA matches it firmly. Rows may omit the clone size; those that give it use once, few, many or a size class.

d_call: .
clone_size: few
v_call: TRBV4-2
j_call: TRBJ2-2
cdr3_aa: CASSQVEAGELFF
cdr3_nt: TGTGCCAGCAGCCAAGTGGAGGCCGGGGAGCTGTTTTTT

d_call: .
clone_size: many
v_call: TRBV11-3
j_call: TRBJ2-1
cdr3_aa: CASSLDDTYNEQFF
cdr3_nt: TGTGCCAGCAGCTTAGATGACACCTACAATGAGCAGTTCTTC

d_call: TRBD1
clone_size: many
v_call: TRBV2
j_call: TRBJ1-4
cdr3_aa: CASSEYTGGDEKLFF
cdr3_nt: TGTGCCAGCAGTGAATATACAGGGGGCGACGAAAAACTGTTTTTT

d_call: .
clone_size: .
v_call: TRBV9
j_call: TRBJ1-1
cdr3_aa: CASSVPAAGTEAFF
cdr3_nt: TGTGCCAGCAGCGTACCGGCAGCGGGTACTGAAGCTTTCTTT

d_call: TRBD2
clone_size: many
v_call: TRBV12-3/TRBV12-4
j_call: TRBJ2-2
cdr3_aa: CASSPGIVAGGLDTGELFF
cdr3_nt: TGTGCCAGCAGTCCGGGGATAGTAGCGGGAGGGCTTGACACCGGGGAGCTGTTTTTT

d_call: .
clone_size: many
v_call: TRBV20-1
j_call: TRBJ2-5
cdr3_aa: CSAPRWETQYF
cdr3_nt: TGCAGTGCTCCAAGGTGGGAGACCCAGTACTTC

d_call: TRBD2
clone_size: .
v_call: TRBV6-2/TRBV6-3
j_call: TRBJ2-7
cdr3_aa: CASSYPGLASYEQYF
cdr3_nt: TGTGCCAGCAGTTACCCGGGACTAGCTTCCTACGAGCAGTACTTC

d_call: .
clone_size: many
v_call: TRBV2
j_call: TRBJ2-7
cdr3_aa: CASSEAGGARNEQYF
cdr3_nt: TGTGCCAGCAGTGAAGCGGGGGGGGCGCGTAACGAGCAGTACTTC

d_call: TRBD1
clone_size: few
v_call: TRBV10-1
j_call: TRBJ2-1
cdr3_aa: CASSESSAGGLYEQFF
cdr3_nt: TGCGCCAGCAGTGAGTCATCGGCAGGGGGTCTCTATGAGCAGTTCTTC

d_call: .
clone_size: few
v_call: TRBV7-6
j_call: TRBJ2-7
cdr3_aa: CASSEAVGSYEQYF
cdr3_nt: TGTGCCAGCAGCGAGGCGGTTGGATCCTACGAGCAGTACTTC

d_call: .
clone_size: .
v_call: TRBV28
j_call: TRBJ2-7
cdr3_aa: CASRNRDGTYEQYF
cdr3_nt: TGTGCCAGCAGAAACAGGGATGGGACCTACGAGCAGTACTTC

d_call: .
clone_size: many
v_call: TRBV2
j_call: TRBJ2-4
cdr3_aa: CASSEALAKNIQYF
cdr3_nt: TGTGCCAGCAGTGAAGCCTTAGCCAAAAACATTCAGTACTTC